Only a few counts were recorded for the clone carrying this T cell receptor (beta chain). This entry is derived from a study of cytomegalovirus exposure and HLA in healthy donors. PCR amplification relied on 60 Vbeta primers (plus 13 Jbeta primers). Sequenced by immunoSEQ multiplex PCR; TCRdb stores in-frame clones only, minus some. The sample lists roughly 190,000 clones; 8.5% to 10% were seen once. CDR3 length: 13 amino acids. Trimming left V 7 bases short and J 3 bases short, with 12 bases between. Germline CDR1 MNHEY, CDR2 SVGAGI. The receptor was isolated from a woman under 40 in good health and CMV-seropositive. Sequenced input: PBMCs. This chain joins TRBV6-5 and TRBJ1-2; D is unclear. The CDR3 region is CASNADTHYGYTF. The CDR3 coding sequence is TGTGCCAGCAACGCCGACACGCACTATGGCTACACCTTC.